Following are 28 T cell receptor beta chains from one sample sequenced in a study of human T cells and chemical hapten exposure. Indicated time point: patch test 2, 6 weeks after DPC sensitization. The treatment here: therapeutic diphenylcyclopropenone sensitization with weekly scalp DPC. MiXCR, applied by TCRdb to the RACE reads, yields one record per CDR3 protein. The table includes 42,000 or so distinct CDR3 sequences, approximately 9% detected once. Sequenced here: whole blood, sampled in connection with sensitization to the hapten diphenylcyclopropenone (DPC). These receptors were collected from a woman aged 40 to 50 with alopecia areata. Some clones in this sample may be carry-over from other donors' samples.

The V gene is TRBV12-3 or TRBV12-4, the J gene TRBJ2-7, with 8 positions matching TRBD1. The CDR3 extends over 15 amino acids. Trimming took 6 bases from V and 6 from J; bases not matched to a gene: 13. Here the CDR3 reads CASSYRDRSLSEQYF. In DNA, the CDR3 is TGTGCCAGCAGCTACCGGGACAGGAGTCTATCCGAGCAGTACTTC.

This clonotype was detected ten times or more. V and J are TRBV5-4 and TRBJ1-2, with 11 bases matching TRBD1. The CDR3 has 15 amino acids. V trimming: 4 bases; J trimming: 4 bases; junction bases outside the gene matches: 6. Germline V CDR1 and CDR2: SGHNT, YYREEE (reference sequence). The CDR3: CASSHRDRGSYGYTF. The CDR3 DNA sequence: TGTGCCAGCAGCCATAGGGACAGGGGGTCCTATGGCTACACCTTC.

This clonotype was seen many times. The gene calls are TRBV5-6 and TRBJ2-3; maybe TRBD1 (5 bases). Trimming pared 3 bases from V and 2 bases from J, leaving 13 bases between. CDR3 size: 15 residues. Germline values: CDR1 SGHDT, CDR2 YYEEEE. This CDR3 reads CASSYRGPITDTQYF. As DNA, the CDR3 is TGTGCCAGCAGCTATAGGGGCCCGATCACAGATACGCAGTATTTT. The full variable domain, in which reference TRBV5-6 and TRBJ2-3 provide the parts outside the CDR3, is DAGVTQSPTHLIKTRGQQVTLRCSPKSGHDTVSWYQQALGQGPQFIFQYYEEEERQRGNFPDRFSGHQFPNYSSELNVNALLLGDSALYLCASSYRGPITDTQYFGPGTRLTVL.

This clonotype has at least ten counts. V and J are TRBV27 and TRBJ1-2, with 7 bases that match TRBD1. Germline CDR1 is MNHEY and CDR2 is SMNVEV (reference sequence). The CDR3 contains 16 residues. V trimming: 2 bases; J trimming: 2 bases; junction bases outside the gene matches: 8. CDR3 sequence: CASSLTGANLNYGYTF. The CDR3 nucleotides read TGTGCCAGCAGTTTAACAGGGGCTAACTTGAACTATGGCTACACCTTC.

This clonotype was observed a handful of times. This rearrangement joins TRBV20-1 to TRBJ1-1; D not resolved. CDR1 and CDR2 (germline): DFQATT, SNEGSKA (reference sequence). V was clipped by 4 bases and J by 1 base, with 4 bases between them. The CDR3 has 11 amino acids. The CDR3 reads CSAKTNTEAFF. In DNA form, the CDR3 reads TGCAGTGCTAAGACGAACACTGAAGCTTTCTTT.

This clonotype came up many times. The V gene is TRBV5-4, the J gene TRBJ1-4; the D gene is possibly TRBD1 (5 bases). Germline loops: CDR1 SGHNT, CDR2 YYREEE (reference sequence). The CDR3 consists of 16 residues. The V end lost 3 bases, the J end lost 6 bases, and 18 bases lay between the germline ends. Here the CDR3 reads CASSSGGPAPYEKLFF. In nucleotides, the CDR3 is TGTGCCAGCAGCTCCGGGGGTCCAGCGCCCTATGAAAAACTGTTTTTT. Together with reference TRBV5-4 and TRBJ1-4, the CDR3 gives the full variable domain: ETGVTQSPTHLIKTRGQQVTLRCSSQSGHNTVSWYQQALGQGPQFIFQYYREEENGRGNFPPRFSGLQFPNYSSELNVNALELDDSALYLCASSSGGPAPYEKLFFGSGTQLSVL.

The sample holds many counts of this clonotype. The chain carries TRBV11-2 and TRBJ2-2; D may be TRBD1 or TRBD2 (6 bases each). The CDR3 loop spans 17 amino acids. Germline CDR1 reads SGHAT; CDR2 reads FQNNGV. The V end was cut by 4 bases, the J end by 1 base, with 16 bases between. In nucleotides, the CDR3 is TGTGCCAGCAGCTCCCCGAGGAAGGGGGGGAACACCGGGGAGCTGTTTTTT. It codes for CASSSPRKGGNTGELFF.

This clonotype came up many times. V is TRBV19 and J is TRBJ2-2; 9 bases line up with TRBD1. With 7 bases clipped from V and 6 bases from J, the junction kept 9 bases outside the gene matches. Germline V gene lookup returns CDR1 LNHDA and CDR2 SQIVND (reference sequence). The CDR3 is made up of 15 amino acids. The chain's CDR3 is CASISGTGKPGELFF. CDR3 DNA: TGTGCCAGTATATCAGGGACAGGGAAACCCGGGGAGCTGTTTTTT.

In its sample, this clonotype was seen many times. V usage is TRBV7-6 and J usage is TRBJ1-4, with D hard to call. Per the germline V gene, CDR1 is SGHVS and CDR2 is FNYEAQ. V gave up 2 bases and J gave up 8 bases, with 9 bases separating them. The CDR3 totals 13 residues. Here the CDR3 reads CASSLTGGEKLFF. The CDR3 DNA sequence: TGTGCCAGCAGCTTAACGGGAGGGGAAAAACTGTTTTTT.

In this sample, this clonotype turned up many times. The V gene is TRBV20-1, the J gene TRBJ1-5; a weak D match, TRBD1 (5 bases). The ends were cut back, 6 bases at V and 6 bases at J, with 18 bases in the middle. Germline loops: CDR1 DFQATT, CDR2 SNEGSKA (reference sequence). CDR3 length equals 14 residues. CDR3 DNA sequence: TGCAGTGCAAGGCACTATGGGGCGGGTCAGCCCCAGCATTTT. Translated: CSARHYGAGQPQHF.

This clonotype was recorded many times. The chain is built from TRBV4-1 and TRBJ1-2; no firm D call. V lost 0 bases to trimming and J lost 1 base, with 9 bases between them. Germline V lookup: CDR1 MGHRA, CDR2 YSYEKL. The CDR3 runs 15 residues. The CDR3 DNA is TGCGCCAGCAGCCAAGAGGTCGGACTTAACTATGGCTACACCTTC. Its translation is CASSQEVGLNYGYTF.

This clonotype was observed at least ten times. The gene calls are TRBV5-8 and TRBJ1-5, with TRBD1 as a possible D gene (5 bases). The CDR3 length is 14 residues. CDR1 SGHTS and CDR2 YDEGEE come from the germline V gene. Between the trimmed V and J ends, which lost 1 base and 4 bases, there was a span of 9 bases. This chain's CDR3 is CASSLWGGNQPQHF. The CDR3 DNA follows: TGTGCCAGCAGCTTGTGGGGGGGGAATCAGCCCCAGCATTTT.

This chain links TRBV21-1 with TRBJ1-5; whether TRBD1, the table's D call, matches the DNA was not checked. TRBV21-1 is a recognized pseudogene. The CDR3 runs 19 residues. DNA for the CDR3: TGTGCCAGCAAAGCGAAAGGGGGCGAACCATTCCTTAGCAATCAGCCCCAGCATTTT. As protein: CASKAKGGEPFLSNQPQHF.

This clonotype was counted many times. The chain links TRBV12-3 or TRBV12-4 to TRBJ1-1, with unresolved D. This CDR3 has 10 amino acids. Trimming shortened V by 2 bases and J by 9 bases, and 4 bases separated the two germline ends. Here the CDR3 DNA reads TGTGCCAGCAGTTTAAGCAAAGCTTTCTTT. Protein product: CASSLSKAFF.

The chain carries TRBV28 and TRBJ2-7; no clear D gene. V gave up 6 bases and J gave up 10 bases, with 16 bases separating them. The CDR3 contains 12 residues. The germline gives CDR1 MDHEN, CDR2 SYDVKM. Written as DNA, the CDR3 is TGTGCCAGCAGATCGGGTCTATCCGGACAGTACTTC. Translating it yields CASRSGLSGQYF.

The chain links TRBV5-1 to TRBJ1-3; TRBD1 aligns across 8 bases. The CDR3 spans 16 residues. The germline CDR1 and CDR2 sequences are SGHRS and YFSETQ. V lost 7 bases and J lost 0; bases outside the gene matches: 9. CDR3 in DNA: TGCGCCAGCGGGGACAGGACGAGCGTCTCTGGAAACACCATATATTTT. Amino acids: CASGDRTSVSGNTIYF.

This clonotype was counted many times. The rearrangement links TRBV7-2 to TRBJ2-3, with D maybe TRBD2 (7 bases). V shed 5 bases and J shed 0 bases, with 15 bases lying between them. This CDR3 is built from 16 residues. The germline V gene has CDR1 SGHTA and CDR2 FQGNSA. CDR3 region: CASSPNAGASTDTQYF. The CDR3 DNA reads TGTGCCAGCAGCCCAAACGCGGGGGCTAGCACAGATACGCAGTATTTT.

This clonotype was recorded many times. J is TRBJ2-7 and V is TRBV6-5, with D perhaps matching TRBD1 or TRBD2 (5 bases each). This CDR3 has 13 residues. Trimming left V 0 bases short and J 7 bases short, with 10 bases between. CDR1 and CDR2 from the germline V gene are MNHEY and SVGAGI. The CDR3 loop is CASSYSVEGEQYF. CDR3 sequence (DNA): TGTGCCAGCAGTTACTCGGTCGAGGGGGAGCAGTACTTC.

There are a few counts of this clonotype. In nucleotides, the CDR3 is TGTGCCAGCAGCCCGCCCGGGGGGCGGTCTGGCTACACCTTC. Encoded protein: CASSPPGGRSGYTF. The chain employs TRBV14 and TRBJ1-2; perhaps TRBD1 as D (6 bases). V was cut by 4 bases and J by 7 bases, with 16 bases left in between. The length of the CDR3 is 14 residues. The germline gives CDR1 SGHDN, CDR2 FVKESK.

This clonotype was seen only a few times. The chain links TRBV28 to TRBJ2-7, with D possibly matching TRBD2 (6 bases). This CDR3 is built from 13 residues. Trimming removed 2 bases at V and 3 bases at J, with 8 bases between. Germline values: CDR1 MDHEN, CDR2 SYDVKM. For the CDR3, the DNA is TGTGCCAGCAGTTTAGGGACTTTCTACGAGCAGTACTTC. It specifies CASSLGTFYEQYF.

This clonotype was detected ten times or more. V and J are TRBV7-6 and TRBJ2-5, with D possibly being TRBD2 (6 bases). This CDR3 region has 11 residues. V lost 5 bases and J lost 5, with 6 bases in between. Germline V CDR1 and CDR2: SGHVS, FNYEAQ. The CDR3 protein is CASSGRETQYF. The CDR3, as DNA: TGTGCCAGCAGCGGGAGGGAGACCCAGTACTTC.

This clonotype showed up many times. The chain uses TRBV18 and TRBJ2-3, with a possible D match to TRBD1 (6 bases). Trimming shortened V by 1 base and J by 3 bases, and 17 bases separated the two germline ends. The CDR3 spans 17 residues. CDR1 is KGHSH, CDR2 LQKENI, per germline. In DNA, the CDR3 is TGTGCCAGCTCACCACTAGGAGACAGGATTGGGACAGATACGCAGTATTTT. This gives the protein CASSPLGDRIGTDTQYF.

The sample holds many counts of this clonotype. V usage is TRBV7-2 and J usage is TRBJ2-1, with D possibly being TRBD2 (5 bases). The CDR3 has 14 amino acids. V lost 4 bases to trimming and J lost 8 bases, with 15 bases between them. Per the germline V gene, CDR1 is SGHTA and CDR2 is FQGNSA. CDR3 amino acids: CASSSDGLADEQFF. The CDR3 bases are TGTGCCAGCAGCTCGGACGGACTGGCCGATGAGCAGTTCTTC. The whole variable domain, filled in from reference TRBV7-2 and TRBJ2-1, reads GAGVSQSPSNKVTEKGKDVELRCDPISGHTALYWYRQSLGQGLEFLIYFQGNSAPDKSGLPSDRFSAERTGGSVSTLTIQRTQQEDSAVYLCASSSDGLADEQFFGPGTRLTVL.

The table lists this clonotype with many counts. The rearrangement joins TRBV19 to TRBJ1-5; the D gene is possibly TRBD1 (5 bases). V shed 2 bases and J shed 10 bases, with 9 bases lying between them. Germline CDR1 is LNHDA and CDR2 is SQIVND (reference sequence). The CDR3 sequence is 12 residues long. The CDR3 region is CASSILRGPQHF. CDR3 in DNA: TGTGCCAGTAGTATATTAAGGGGACCCCAGCATTTT.

Ten or more counts support this clonotype. This chain joins TRBV20-1 and TRBJ1-2; 10 bases are shared with TRBD1. The V segment lost 5 bases and the J segment 4 bases; nucleotides outside the gene matches: 4. The germline CDR1 and CDR2 sequences are DFQATT and SNEGSKA (reference sequence). CDR3 length: 13 amino acids. The CDR3 bases are TGCAGTGCTCCGGGACAGGGGATCTATGGCTACACCTTC. Its translation: CSAPGQGIYGYTF.

The table lists this clonotype with many counts. The chain employs TRBV6-1 and TRBJ1-1, with a tentative D call TRBD1 (6 bases). CDR1 and CDR2 from the germline V gene are MNHNS and SASEGT. V was trimmed by 7 bases and J by 10 bases, leaving 25 bases between them. The length of the CDR3 is 15 residues. CDR3 in amino acids: CASNVGGRNSGGAFF. The CDR3 region has the DNA TGTGCCAGCAATGTCGGGGGGCGAAACTCCGGGGGAGCTTTCTTT.

CDR3 sequence reads: CASSLSQGRTDTQYF. The CDR3 region has the DNA TGCGCCAGCAGCTTGAGCCAGGGCCGCACAGATACGCAGTATTTT. The rearrangement joins TRBV5-1 to TRBJ2-3; tentatively, D is TRBD1 (5 bases). CDR3 length: 15 residues. The V gene's germline CDR1 is SGHRS and CDR2 YFSETQ. The V and J ends lost 1 base and 1 base respectively, with 10 bases between them.

This clonotype has at least ten counts. The chain links TRBV9 to TRBJ2-7; D may be TRBD1 (6 bases). The CDR3 has 16 residues. Trimming took off 0 bases at V and 4 bases at J, with 17 bases between the two ends. From germline, CDR1 is SGDLS and CDR2 YYNGEE. The CDR3 protein is CASSVGWDTGEYEQYF. CDR3 DNA sequence: TGTGCCAGCAGCGTAGGATGGGACACCGGCGAGTACGAGCAGTACTTC.